This T cell receptor beta chain stems from a study of T cell responses to AZD1222 COVID-19 vaccine. Study-wide results and limits: With two AZD1222 doses given, Spike-specific TCR breadth and depth both rose.

Note on this clone: Its antigen is unknown.

The protocol was immunoSEQ multiplex PCR, while the TCRdb copy is restricted to in-frame clones and leaves out a portion. The data contain some 130,000 clones, less than 95% of them singletons. Trimming took 2 bases from V and 6 from J; bases not matched to a gene: 7. CDR1 and CDR2 (germline): MNHEY, SVGAGI. This CDR3 is built from 15 residues. The clonotype was recovered from an adult in good health. The chain combines TRBV6-5 with TRBJ1-2; 9 nucleotides match TRBD1. The sequences come from peripheral blood, collected on day 0 of AZD1222 vaccination. CDR3 sequence reads: CASSYAGQGPDGYTF. The CDR3 nucleotides are TGTGCCAGCAGTTACGCAGGACAGGGGCCGGATGGCTACACCTTC.